This TCR beta chain emerged from a study of T cells in Graves' hyperthyroidism and ophthalmopathy. There were TCR beta CDR3 regions amplified from RNA transcripts. The HTBI primer set was used in a first-round RT-PCR of the TCR CDR3. TCRdb processed the multiplex PCR reads anew with MiXCR; each CDR3 protein has one entry. The table shows hundreds of thousands of distinct CDR3 sequences, with around 15% occurring only once. V shed 6 bases and J shed 4 bases, with 9 bases lying between them. The germline CDR1 and CDR2 sequences are MDHEN and SYDVKM. CDR3 length equals 12 residues. This clonotype has more than one count but fewer than ten.

The source material was blood. The clonotype comes from a woman between 18 and 30 years old with Graves' hyperthyroidism. This chain uses TRBV28 with TRBJ1-1; D call uncertain. This CDR3 is CASSLVLTEAFF. CDR3 nucleotide sequence: TGTGCCAGCAGCCTGGTTCTCACTGAAGCTTTCTTT.